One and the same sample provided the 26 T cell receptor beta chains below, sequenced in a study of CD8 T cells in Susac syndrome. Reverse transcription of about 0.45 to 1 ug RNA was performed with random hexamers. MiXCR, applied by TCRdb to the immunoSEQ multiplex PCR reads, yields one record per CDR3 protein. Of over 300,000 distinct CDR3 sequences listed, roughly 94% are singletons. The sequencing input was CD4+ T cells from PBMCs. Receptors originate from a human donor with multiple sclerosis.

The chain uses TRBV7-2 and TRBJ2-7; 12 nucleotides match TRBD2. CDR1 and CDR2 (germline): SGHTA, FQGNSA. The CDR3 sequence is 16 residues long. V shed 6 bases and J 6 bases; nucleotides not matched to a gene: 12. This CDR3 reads CASRPSGRATPSEQYF. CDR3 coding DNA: TGTGCCAGCAGACCTAGCGGGAGGGCAACTCCCTCCGAGCAGTACTTC. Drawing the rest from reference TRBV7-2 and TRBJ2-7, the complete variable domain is GAGVSQSPSNKVTEKGKDVELRCDPISGHTALYWYRQSLGQGLEFLIYFQGNSAPDKSGLPSDRFSAERTGGSVSTLTIQRTQQEDSAVYLCASRPSGRATPSEQYFGPGTRLTVT.

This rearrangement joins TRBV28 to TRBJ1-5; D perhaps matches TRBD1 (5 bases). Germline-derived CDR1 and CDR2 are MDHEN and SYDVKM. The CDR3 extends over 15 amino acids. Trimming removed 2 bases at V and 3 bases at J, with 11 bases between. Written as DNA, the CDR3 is TGTGCCAGCAGTTTAACGGGGCCCATCAATCAGCCCCAGCATTTT. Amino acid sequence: CASSLTGPINQPQHF.

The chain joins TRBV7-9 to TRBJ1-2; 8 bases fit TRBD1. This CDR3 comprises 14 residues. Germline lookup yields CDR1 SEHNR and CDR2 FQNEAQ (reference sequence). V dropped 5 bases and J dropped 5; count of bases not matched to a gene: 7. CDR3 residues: CASSREGTGYGYTF. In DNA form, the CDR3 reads TGTGCCAGCAGCCGGGAAGGGACAGGTTATGGCTACACCTTC. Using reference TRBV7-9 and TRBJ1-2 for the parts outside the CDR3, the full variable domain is DTGVSQNPRHKITKRGQNVTFRCDPISEHNRLYWYRQTLGQGPEFLTYFQNEAQLEKSRLLSDRFSAERPKGSFSTLEIQRTEQGDSAMYLCASSREGTGYGYTFGSGTRLTVV.

This chain's CDR3 is CASSPRSVNTEAFF. In nucleotides, the CDR3 is TGTGCCAGCAGTCCCCGATCGGTGAACACTGAAGCTTTCTTT. This chain connects TRBV12-3 or TRBV12-4 to TRBJ1-1; D is unresolved. Deletions cut 5 bases from V and 0 bases from J, with 10 bases between. The CDR3 runs to 14 residues.

CDR3 amino acids: CASSFDRLLSGNTIYF. For the CDR3, the DNA is TGTGCCAGCAGCTTCGACCGACTACTCTCTGGAAACACCATATATTTT. V gene TRBV11-2 combines with J gene TRBJ1-3; D is unclear. The CDR3 loop spans 16 amino acids. CDR1 and CDR2 (germline): SGHAT, FQNNGV. Trimming removed 3 bases from V and 0 bases from J, with 12 bases in between.

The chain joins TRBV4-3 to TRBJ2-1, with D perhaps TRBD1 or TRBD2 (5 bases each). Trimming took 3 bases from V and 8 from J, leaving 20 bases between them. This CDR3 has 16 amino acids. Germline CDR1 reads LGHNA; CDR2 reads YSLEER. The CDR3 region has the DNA TGCGCCAGCAGCCATCAACCGGGACCTCTCTCCGATGAGCAGTTCTTC. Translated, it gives CASSHQPGPLSDEQFF.

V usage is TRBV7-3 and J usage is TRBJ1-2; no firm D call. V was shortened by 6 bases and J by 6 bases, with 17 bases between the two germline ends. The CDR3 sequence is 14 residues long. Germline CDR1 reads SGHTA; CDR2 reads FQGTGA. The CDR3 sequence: CASSPTGGRDGYTF. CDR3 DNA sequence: TGTGCCAGCAGTCCGACCGGAGGGAGGGATGGCTACACCTTC.

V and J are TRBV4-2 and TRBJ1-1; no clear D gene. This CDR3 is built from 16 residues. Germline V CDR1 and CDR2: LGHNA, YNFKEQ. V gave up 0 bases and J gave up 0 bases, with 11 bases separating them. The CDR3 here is CASSQEGGQLNTEAFF. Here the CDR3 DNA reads TGTGCCAGCAGCCAAGAAGGTGGGCAGCTGAACACTGAAGCTTTCTTT.

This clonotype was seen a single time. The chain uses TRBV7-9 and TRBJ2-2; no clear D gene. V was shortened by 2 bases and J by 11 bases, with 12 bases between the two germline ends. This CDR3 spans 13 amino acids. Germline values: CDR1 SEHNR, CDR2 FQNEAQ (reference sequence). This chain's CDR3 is CASSLFARRELFF. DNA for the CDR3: TGTGCCAGCAGCTTATTTGCCCGGCGTGAGCTGTTTTTT. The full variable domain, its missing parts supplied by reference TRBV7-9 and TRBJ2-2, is DTGVSQNPRHKITKRGQNVTFRCDPISEHNRLYWYRQTLGQGPEFLTYFQNEAQLEKSRLLSDRFSAERPKGSFSTLEIQRTEQGDSAMYLCASSLFARRELFFGEGSRLTVL.

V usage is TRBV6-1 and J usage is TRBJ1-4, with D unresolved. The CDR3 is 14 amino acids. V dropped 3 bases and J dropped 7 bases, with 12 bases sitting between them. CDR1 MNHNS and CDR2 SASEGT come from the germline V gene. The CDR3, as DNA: TGTGCCAGCAGTGAGGACCGCCGGAGTGAAAAACTGTTTTTT. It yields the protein CASSEDRRSEKLFF.

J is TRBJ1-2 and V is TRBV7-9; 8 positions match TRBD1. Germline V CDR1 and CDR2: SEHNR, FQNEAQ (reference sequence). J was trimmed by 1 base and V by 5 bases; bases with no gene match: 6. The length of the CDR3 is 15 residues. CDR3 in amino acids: CASSPDRDFNYGYTF. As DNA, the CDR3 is TGTGCCAGCAGCCCGGACAGGGATTTTAACTATGGCTACACCTTC.

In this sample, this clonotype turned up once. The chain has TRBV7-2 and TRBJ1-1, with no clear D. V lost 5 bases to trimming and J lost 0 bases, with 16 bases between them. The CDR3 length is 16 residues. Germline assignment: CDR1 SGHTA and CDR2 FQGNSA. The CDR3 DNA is TGTGCCAGCAGCCGATTACCCCCCGGGTTGAACACTGAAGCTTTCTTT. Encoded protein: CASSRLPPGLNTEAFF.

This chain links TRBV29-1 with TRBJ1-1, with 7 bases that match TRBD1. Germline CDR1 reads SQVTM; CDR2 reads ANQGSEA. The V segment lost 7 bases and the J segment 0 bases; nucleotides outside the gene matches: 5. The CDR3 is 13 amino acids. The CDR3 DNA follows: TGCAGCGGTGATGACAGGGTGAACACTGAAGCTTTCTTT. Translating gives CSGDDRVNTEAFF. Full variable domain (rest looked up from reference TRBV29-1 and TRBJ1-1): SAVISQKPSRDICQRGTSLTIQCQVDSQVTMMFWYRQQPGQSLTLIATANQGSEATYESGFVIDKFPISRPNLTFSTLTVSNMSPEDSSIYLCSGDDRVNTEAFFGQGTRLTVV.

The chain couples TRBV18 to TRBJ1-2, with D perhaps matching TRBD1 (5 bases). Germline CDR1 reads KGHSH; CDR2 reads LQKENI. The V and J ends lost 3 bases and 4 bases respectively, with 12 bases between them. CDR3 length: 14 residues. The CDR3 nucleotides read TGTGCCAGCTCACCCGATCGACAGAGCTATGGCTACACCTTC. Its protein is CASSPDRQSYGYTF.

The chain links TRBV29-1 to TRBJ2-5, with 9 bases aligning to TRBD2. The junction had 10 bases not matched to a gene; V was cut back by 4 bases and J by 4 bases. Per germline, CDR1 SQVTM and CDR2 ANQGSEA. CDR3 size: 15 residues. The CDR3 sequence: CSVGVAGAPGETQYF. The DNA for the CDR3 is TGCAGCGTTGGAGTAGCGGGGGCCCCAGGAGAGACCCAGTACTTC.

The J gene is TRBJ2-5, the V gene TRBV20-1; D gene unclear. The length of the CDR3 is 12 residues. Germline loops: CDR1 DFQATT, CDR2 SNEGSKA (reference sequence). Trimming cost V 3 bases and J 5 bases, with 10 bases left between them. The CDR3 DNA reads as TGCAGTGCTAGGCCGAACCGGGAGACCCAGTACTTC. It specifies CSARPNRETQYF.

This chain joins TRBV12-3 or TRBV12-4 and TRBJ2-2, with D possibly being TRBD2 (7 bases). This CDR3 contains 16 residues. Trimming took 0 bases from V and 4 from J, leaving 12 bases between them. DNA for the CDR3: TGTGCCAGCAGTTTAGCGGGGGGGCCAGGCACCGGGGAGCTGTTTTTT. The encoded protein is CASSLAGGPGTGELFF.

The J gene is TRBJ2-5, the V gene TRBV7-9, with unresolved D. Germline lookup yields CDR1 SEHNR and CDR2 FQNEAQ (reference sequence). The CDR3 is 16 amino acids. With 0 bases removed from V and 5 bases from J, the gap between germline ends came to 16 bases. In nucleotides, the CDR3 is TGTGCCAGCAGCTTAGCCATTCAACCGAGGAAGGAGACCCAGTACTTC. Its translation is CASSLAIQPRKETQYF.

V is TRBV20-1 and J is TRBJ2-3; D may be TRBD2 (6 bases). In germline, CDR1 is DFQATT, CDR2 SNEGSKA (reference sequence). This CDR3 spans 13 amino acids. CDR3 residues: CSGTAHGGDTQYF. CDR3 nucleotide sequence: TGCAGCGGCACGGCCCACGGGGGAGATACGCAGTATTTT.

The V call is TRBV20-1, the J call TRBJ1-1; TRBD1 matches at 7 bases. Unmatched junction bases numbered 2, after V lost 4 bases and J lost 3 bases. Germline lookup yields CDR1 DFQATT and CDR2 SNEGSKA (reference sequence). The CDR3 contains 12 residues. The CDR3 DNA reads TGCAGTGCTACCAGGGGGGACACTGAAGCTTTCTTT. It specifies CSATRGDTEAFF.

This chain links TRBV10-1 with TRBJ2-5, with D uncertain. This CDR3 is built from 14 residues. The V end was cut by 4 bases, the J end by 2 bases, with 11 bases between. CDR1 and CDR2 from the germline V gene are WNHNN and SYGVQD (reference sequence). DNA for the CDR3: TGCGCCAGCAGTGCCTCGGGCGGACAAGAGACCCAGTACTTC. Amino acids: CASSASGGQETQYF.

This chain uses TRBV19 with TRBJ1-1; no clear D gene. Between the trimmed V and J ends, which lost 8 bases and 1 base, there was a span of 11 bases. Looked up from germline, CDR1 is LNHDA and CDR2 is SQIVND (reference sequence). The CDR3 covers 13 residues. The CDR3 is CASWEGQNTEAFF. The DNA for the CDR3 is TGTGCCAGTTGGGAAGGCCAGAACACTGAAGCTTTCTTT.

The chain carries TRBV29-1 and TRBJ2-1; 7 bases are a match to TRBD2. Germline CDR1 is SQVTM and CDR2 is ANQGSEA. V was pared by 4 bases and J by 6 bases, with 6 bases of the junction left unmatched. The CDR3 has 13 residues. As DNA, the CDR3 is TGCAGCGTTGGCGCGGCTAGCGGCAATGAGCAGTTCTTC. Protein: CSVGAASGNEQFF.

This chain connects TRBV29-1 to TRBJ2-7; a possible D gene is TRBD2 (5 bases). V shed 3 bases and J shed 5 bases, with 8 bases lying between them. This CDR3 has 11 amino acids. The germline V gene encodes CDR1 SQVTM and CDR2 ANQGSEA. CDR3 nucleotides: TGCAGCGTTGATAACGGGAACGAGCAGTACTTC. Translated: CSVDNGNEQYF.

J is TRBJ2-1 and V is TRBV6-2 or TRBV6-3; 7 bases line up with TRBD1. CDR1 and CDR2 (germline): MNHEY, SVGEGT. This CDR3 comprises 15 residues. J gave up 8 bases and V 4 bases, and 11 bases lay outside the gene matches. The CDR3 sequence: CASSWLALRGHEQFF. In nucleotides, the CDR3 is TGTGCCAGCAGTTGGCTAGCCCTTAGGGGGCATGAGCAGTTCTTC.

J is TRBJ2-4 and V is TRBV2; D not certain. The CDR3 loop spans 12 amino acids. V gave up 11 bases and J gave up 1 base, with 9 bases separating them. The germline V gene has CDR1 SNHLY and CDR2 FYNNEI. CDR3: CAGHSAKNIQYF. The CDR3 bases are TGTGCCGGCCACAGTGCCAAAAACATTCAGTACTTC.